Each of the 13 T cell receptor beta chains below was sequenced from the same sample in a study of blood T cell repertoires in COVID-19. TCRdb's table, derived via immunoSEQ multiplex PCR, lists solely in-frame clones and lacks some. This sample has about 69,000 clones, with 90% found just once. Sequencing input: peripheral blood. These receptors came from a man aged 45-65 years with acute or convalescent COVID-19.

V usage is TRBV18 and J usage is TRBJ2-2, with 14 bases that match TRBD2. Germline-derived CDR1 and CDR2 are KGHSH and LQKENI. The CDR3 loop spans 19 amino acids. The ends lost 1 base at V and 7 bases at J; junction bases unmatched: 11. The chain's CDR3 is CASSPRTSGRTSLGGELFF. The CDR3 DNA sequence: TGTGCCAGCTCACCACGGACTAGCGGGAGGACCTCCTTGGGCGGGGAGCTGTTTTTT.

The chain carries TRBV27 and TRBJ1-5, with D hard to call. This CDR3 contains 14 residues. The germline V gene has CDR1 MNHEY and CDR2 SMNVEV (reference sequence). Trimming cost V 6 bases and J 1 base, with 10 bases left between them. Here the CDR3 reads CASSGIGSNQPQHF. Written as DNA, the CDR3 is TGTGCCAGCAGCGGGATTGGGAGCAATCAGCCCCAGCATTTT.

V and J are TRBV5-8 and TRBJ2-7, with TRBD1 identical over 11 bases. V shed 2 bases and J 6 bases; nucleotides not matched to a gene: 4. The CDR3 covers 14 residues. Germline V gene data show CDR1 as SGHTS and CDR2 as YDEGEE. The DNA of the CDR3 is TGTGCCAGCAGCTTTGGACAGGGGGCGTCCGAGCAGTACTTC. Translating gives CASSFGQGASEQYF.

The chain joins TRBV11-1 to TRBJ2-5, with D possibly being TRBD1 (6 bases). The CDR3 totals 13 residues. The V end lost 6 bases, the J end lost 9 bases, and 17 bases lay between the germline ends. CDR1 and CDR2 from the germline V gene are SGHAT and FQDESV (reference sequence). The CDR3 bases are TGTGCCAGCAGTGGGGGCGAGAATCAGGCCCAGTACTTC. Translation: CASSGGENQAQYF. Filled out from reference TRBV11-1 and TRBJ2-5, the complete variable domain reads EAEVAQSPRYKITEKSQAVAFWCDPISGHATLYWYRQILGQGPELLVQFQDESVVDDSQLPKDRFSAERLKGVDSTLKIQPAELGDSAMYLCASSGGENQAQYFGPGTRLLVL.

The V call is TRBV7-9, the J call TRBJ1-1, with 8 bases aligning to TRBD1. The CDR3 runs to 14 residues. V lost 4 bases, J lost 0 bases, and 1 base stayed unmatched. Germline V lookup: CDR1 SEHNR, CDR2 FQNEAQ (reference sequence). CDR3 DNA: TGTGCCAGCAGCTGGACAGGGATGAACACTGAAGCTTTCTTT. This gives the protein CASSWTGMNTEAFF.

The chain combines TRBV6-4 with TRBJ2-1; 10 nucleotides line up with TRBD2. V lost 9 bases, J lost 4 bases, and 3 bases stayed unmatched. This CDR3 is 13 amino acids long. Germline V gene lookup returns CDR1 MRHNA and CDR2 SNTAGT. CDR3 sequence: CARPTSGYNEQFF. CDR3 in DNA: TGTGCCAGACCGACTAGCGGGTACAATGAGCAGTTCTTC.

CDR3 residues: CASRPQGAKETQYF. CDR3 sequence (DNA): TGCGCCAGCAGGCCCCAGGGTGCTAAAGAGACCCAGTACTTC. The chain recombines TRBV5-1 with TRBJ2-5, with D possibly being TRBD1 (5 bases). The CDR3 extends over 14 amino acids. Germline CDR1 reads SGHRS; CDR2 reads YFSETQ. The V gene lost 5 bases and the J gene lost 3 bases, with 14 bases spanning the gap.

J is TRBJ1-2 and V is TRBV4-2; possible D gene TRBD1, 5 bases. V lost 5 bases, J lost 8 bases, and 15 bases lay in between. Germline V gene data show CDR1 as LGHNA and CDR2 as YNFKEQ. The CDR3 length is 13 residues. The CDR3 DNA follows: TGTGCCAGCAGCGAAACAGGAGGAGGGGGCTACACCTTC. Protein: CASSETGGGGYTF.

The V call is TRBV2, the J call TRBJ1-5, with a possible D match to TRBD1 (5 bases). The germline CDR1 and CDR2 sequences are SNHLY and FYNNEI. The CDR3 sequence is 13 residues long. V lost 4 bases, J lost 4 bases, and 8 bases lay in between. CDR3: CASSGTGNQPQHF. The CDR3 DNA follows: TGTGCCAGCAGTGGAACAGGAAATCAGCCCCAGCATTTT.

The chain couples TRBV19 to TRBJ1-3; 7 bases are a match to TRBD1. V trimming: 7 bases; J trimming: 3 bases; junction bases outside the gene matches: 6. The CDR3 runs to 14 residues. Per the germline V gene, CDR1 is LNHDA and CDR2 is SQIVND (reference sequence). The CDR3 coding sequence is TGTGCCAGTAACCCCGACAGGGTTGGAAACACCATATATTTT. It is translated as CASNPDRVGNTIYF.

The chain recombines TRBV11-3 with TRBJ2-3; 10 bases match TRBD2. The CDR3 is made up of 18 amino acids. Trimming removed 4 bases from V and 2 bases from J; junction bases left unmatched: 12. Germline V gives CDR1 SGHNT, CDR2 YENEEA. The CDR3 protein is CASSSQSLAGGSTDTQYF. For the CDR3, the DNA is TGTGCCAGCAGCTCGCAGTCGTTAGCGGGAGGCTCCACAGATACGCAGTATTTT.

The chain uses TRBV7-2 and TRBJ2-3; TRBD2 agrees at 10 bases. The CDR3 loop spans 16 amino acids. Trimming removed 3 bases from V and 0 bases from J; junction bases left unmatched: 3. Germline lookup yields CDR1 SGHTA and CDR2 FQGNSA. The CDR3 DNA is TGTGCCAGCAGCTTTAGCGGGAGGAGGAGCACAGATACGCAGTATTTT. Encoded protein: CASSFSGRRSTDTQYF.

The rearrangement joins TRBV11-2 to TRBJ1-3; D might be TRBD1 (6 bases). V was shortened by 5 bases and J by 0 bases, with 14 bases between the two germline ends. The CDR3 sequence is 16 residues long. Germline lookup yields CDR1 SGHAT and CDR2 FQNNGV. CDR3 nucleotide sequence: TGTGCCAGCAGCGGGTGGGACATCTACTCTGGAAACACCATATATTTT. It specifies CASSGWDIYSGNTIYF.